Sequencing of this TCR beta chain was carried out in a study of T cells in tuberculosis. Overall study results and limits: Classification accuracy was around 85% (AUROC more than 0.8) with the GMM-specific repertoire.

V lost 4 bases and J 6 bases, leaving 16 bases between the germline ends. Germline V gene sequence: CDR1 MNHNS, CDR2 SASEGT. CDR3 length: 15 amino acids. Worth noting for this clone: Its antigen is unknown.

TCRdb keeps only in-frame clones here, not all; method: immunoSEQ multiplex PCR. The sample records approximately 29,000 clones, around 90% being singletons. The origin of this receptor is a donor aged 10 to 29 with latent tuberculosis or without tuberculosis infection. The sample was PBMCs. The chain joins TRBV6-1 to TRBJ2-1, with D maybe TRBD2 (5 bases). This chain's CDR3 is CASSVSGEGPNEQFF. In DNA, the CDR3 is TGTGCCAGCAGTGTTTCGGGTGAGGGCCCCAATGAGCAGTTCTTC.